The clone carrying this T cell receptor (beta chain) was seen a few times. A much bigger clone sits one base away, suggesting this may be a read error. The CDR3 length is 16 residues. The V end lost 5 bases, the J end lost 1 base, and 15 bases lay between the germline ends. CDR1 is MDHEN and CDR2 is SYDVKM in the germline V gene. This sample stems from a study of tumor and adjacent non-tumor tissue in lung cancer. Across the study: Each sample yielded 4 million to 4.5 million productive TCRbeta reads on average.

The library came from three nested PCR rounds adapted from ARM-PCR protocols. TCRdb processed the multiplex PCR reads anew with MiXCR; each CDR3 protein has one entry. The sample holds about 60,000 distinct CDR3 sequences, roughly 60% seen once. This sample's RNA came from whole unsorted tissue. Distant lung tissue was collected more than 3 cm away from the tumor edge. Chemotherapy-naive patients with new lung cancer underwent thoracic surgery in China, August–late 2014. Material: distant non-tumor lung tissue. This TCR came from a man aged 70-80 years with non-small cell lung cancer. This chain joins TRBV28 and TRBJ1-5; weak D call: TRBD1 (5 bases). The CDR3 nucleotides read TGTGCCAGCAGTACGACAGAGGACGGAAGCAATCAGCCCCAGCATTTT. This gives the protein CASSTTEDGSNQPQHF. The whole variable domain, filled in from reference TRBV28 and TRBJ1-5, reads DVKVTQSSRYLVKRTGEKVFLECVQDMDHENMFWYRQDPGLGLRLIYFSYDVKMKEKGDIPEGYSVSREKKERFSLILESASTNQTSMYLCASSTTEDGSNQPQHFGDGTRLSIL.